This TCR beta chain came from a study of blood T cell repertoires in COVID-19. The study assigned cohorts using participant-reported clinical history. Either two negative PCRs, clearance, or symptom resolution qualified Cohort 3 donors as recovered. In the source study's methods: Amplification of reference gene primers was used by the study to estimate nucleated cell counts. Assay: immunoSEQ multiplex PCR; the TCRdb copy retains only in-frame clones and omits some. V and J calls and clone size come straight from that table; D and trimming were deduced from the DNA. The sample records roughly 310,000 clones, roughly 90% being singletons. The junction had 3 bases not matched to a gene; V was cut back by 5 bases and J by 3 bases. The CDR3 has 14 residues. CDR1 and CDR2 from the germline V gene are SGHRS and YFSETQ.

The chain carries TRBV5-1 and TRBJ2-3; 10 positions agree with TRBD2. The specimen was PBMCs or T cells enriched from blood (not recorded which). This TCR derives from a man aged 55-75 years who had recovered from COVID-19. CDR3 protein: CASRLAGVTDTQYF. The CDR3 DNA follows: TGCGCCAGCAGGCTAGCGGGGGTGACAGATACGCAGTATTTT.